This entry is about one T cell receptor (beta chain). The CDR3 is 14 amino acids. Here immunoSEQ multiplex PCR was the method, and the copy in TCRdb shows in-frame clones only, minus some. The sample has around 4,700 clones; roughly 80% are singletons. The source of the sample is a study of immune cell composition in non-small cell lung cancer. Looking at the study overall: Histologic subtype was mainly adenocarcinoma or squamous cell carcinoma.

The origin of this receptor is a human donor with non-small cell lung cancer. The rearrangement uses TRBV21-1 and TRBJ2-7; the table's D call, TRBD2, has no DNA check behind it. TRBV21-1 is a pseudogene. Sequencing input: lung tumor tissue. The CDR3 DNA sequence: TGTGCCAGCAGCAAAGCGAGGCCCAAGAGGGAGCAGTACTTC. Amino acid sequence: CASSKARPKREQYF.